Shown below are 30 T cell receptor beta chains from a single sample sequenced in a study of beta chain features in type 1 diabetes. Study observations and caveats: All four CD4+ subsets from Type 1 diabetes patients carried moderately but significantly shorter TCRB CDR3s.

These TCRs are of unknown antigen specificity. Investigators reverse transcribed all isolated RNA, so they sequenced expressed TCRB transcripts. TCRdb's table, derived via immunoSEQ multiplex PCR, lists solely in-frame clones and lacks some. Among 150,000 to 200,000 clones listed, over 55% were seen once. The sample was naive CD4+ T cells from blood. These receptors came from a man aged 25-40 years with type 1 diabetes.

The rearrangement joins TRBV6-5 to TRBJ2-1; D gene uncertain. The CDR3 contains 15 residues. CDR1 and CDR2 from the germline V gene are MNHEY and SVGAGI. The V and J ends lost 2 bases and 2 bases respectively, with 10 bases between them. In DNA form, the CDR3 reads TGTGCCAGCAGTTACAAGGGAATACCCTACAATGAGCAGTTCTTC. It specifies CASSYKGIPYNEQFF.

This clone was seen a few times. This chain connects TRBV7-9 to TRBJ2-1, with TRBD1 identical over 9 bases. Germline CDR1 and CDR2: SEHNR and FQNEAQ (reference sequence). J gave up 9 bases and V 5 bases, and 8 bases lay outside the gene matches. This CDR3 comprises 14 residues. CDR3 bases: TGTGCCAGCAGCCGCCGGGACAGGGCAACTGAGCAGTTCTTC. The encoded protein is CASSRRDRATEQFF.

The CDR3 here is CASSYSTARYEQYF. The CDR3 DNA is TGTGCCAGCAGTTACTCGACAGCTCGCTACGAGCAGTACTTC. This chain uses TRBV6-6 with TRBJ2-7, with D maybe TRBD1 (5 bases). The germline CDR1 and CDR2 sequences are MNHNY and SVGAGI (reference sequence). This CDR3 is 14 amino acids long. V was cut by 0 bases and J by 3 bases, with 9 bases left in between.

The V gene is TRBV25-1, the J gene TRBJ2-3; D not certain. Germline assignment: CDR1 MGHDK and CDR2 SYGVNS. This CDR3 is built from 13 residues. The germline V and J ends were trimmed by 8 bases and 1 base, with 10 bases remaining between them. In nucleotides, the CDR3 is TGTGCCAGCGATTTCGCGGGCACAGATACGCAGTATTTT. This encodes CASDFAGTDTQYF.

This clone appeared a few times. The chain recombines TRBV4-3 with TRBJ2-5; D is unclear. Trimming took 0 bases from V and 5 from J, leaving 4 bases between them. Looked up from germline, CDR1 is LGHNA and CDR2 is YSLEER. The CDR3 has 12 residues. Here the CDR3 DNA reads TGCGCCAGCAGCCAAGATAGCGAGACCCAGTACTTC. The encoded protein is CASSQDSETQYF.

V and J are TRBV10-3 and TRBJ2-3; D may be TRBD2 (5 bases). This CDR3 contains 14 residues. The V gene's germline CDR1 is ENHRY and CDR2 SYGVKD. V lost 5 bases, J lost 0 bases, and 9 bases lay in between. CDR3 DNA: TGTGCCATCAGTCGCGGGTCTAGCACAGATACGCAGTATTTT. Protein sequence: CAISRGSSTDTQYF.

This clone came up a few times. CDR3 amino acids: CASSQGRNSPLHF. The DNA of the CDR3 is TGCGCCAGCAGCCAGGGCAGAAATTCACCCCTCCACTTT. The chain combines TRBV4-3 with TRBJ1-6; D not resolved. The CDR3 is 13 amino acids. V was trimmed by 3 bases and J by 7 bases, leaving 7 bases between them. Germline V gives CDR1 LGHNA, CDR2 YSLEER.

The count of this clone is one. This chain uses TRBV9 with TRBJ2-3; 8 bases match TRBD1. Unmatched junction bases numbered 2, after V lost 4 bases and J lost 1 base. CDR1 and CDR2 from the germline V gene are SGDLS and YYNGEE. The CDR3 length is 14 residues. The CDR3: CASSPGQGTDTQYF. The CDR3 nucleotides read TGTGCCAGCAGCCCGGGACAGGGCACAGATACGCAGTATTTT.

V gene TRBV29-1 combines with J gene TRBJ2-5, with 10 nucleotides matching TRBD1. The CDR3 covers 13 residues. Germline-derived CDR1 and CDR2 are SQVTM and ANQGSEA. After removal of 5 bases from V and 1 base from J, the junction contained 1 base not matched to a gene. This chain's CDR3 is CSVRTGGQETQYF. The CDR3, as DNA: TGCAGCGTTAGGACAGGGGGCCAAGAGACCCAGTACTTC.

The gene calls are TRBV19 and TRBJ1-5, with D perhaps matching TRBD1 (6 bases). The CDR3 has 15 residues. Deletions cut 7 bases from V and 7 bases from J, with 20 bases between. Germline-derived CDR1 and CDR2 are LNHDA and SQIVND (reference sequence). The CDR3 loop reads CASNTSGRGGQPQHF. The CDR3 DNA sequence: TGTGCCAGTAACACCTCCGGCAGGGGAGGACAGCCCCAGCATTTT.

This rearrangement joins TRBV12-5 to TRBJ2-5; possibly TRBD2 for D (5 bases). Germline assignment: CDR1 LGHNT and CDR2 FRNRAP. Trimming shortened V by 4 bases and J by 5 bases, and 20 bases separated the two germline ends. The CDR3 runs to 16 residues. CDR3 DNA: TGTGCTAGTGGTTCCCCTCTTCGGGCAGGAGGCGAGACCCAGTACTTC. Protein: CASGSPLRAGGETQYF. The full variable domain, rest sourced from reference TRBV12-5 and TRBJ2-5, is DARVTQTPRHKVTEMGQEVTMRCQPILGHNTVFWYRQTMMQGLELLAYFRNRAPLDDSGMPKDRFSAEMPDATLATLKIQPSEPRDSAVYFCASGSPLRAGGETQYFGPGTRLLVL.

The V call is TRBV28, the J call TRBJ2-7; 11 positions agree with TRBD1. Looked up from germline, CDR1 is MDHEN and CDR2 is SYDVKM. CDR3 length: 13 amino acids. Unmatched junction bases numbered 3, after V lost 7 bases and J lost 4 bases. DNA of the CDR3: TGTGCCAGCAACCGGGACAGGGGGTACGAGCAGTACTTC. Residues: CASNRDRGYEQYF.

This clone was seen a single time. The chain couples TRBV10-3 to TRBJ2-7, with D possibly being TRBD1 or TRBD2 (5 bases each). Germline assignment: CDR1 ENHRY and CDR2 SYGVKD. With 10 bases removed from V and 3 bases from J, the gap between germline ends came to 22 bases. The CDR3 loop spans 15 amino acids. The CDR3 sequence is CASSGRTGTFYEQYF. CDR3 nucleotides: TGTGCCAGCAGCGGACGAACCGGGACCTTCTACGAGCAGTACTTC.

The chain joins TRBV29-1 to TRBJ1-1, with 7 positions matching TRBD1. V gave up 3 bases and J gave up 6 bases; unmatched junction bases: 7. The CDR3 is 13 amino acids. Germline V lookup: CDR1 SQVTM, CDR2 ANQGSEA. The CDR3 nucleotides read TGCAGCGTTGATCCAACAGGGGCATCTGAAGCTTTCTTT. It yields the protein CSVDPTGASEAFF.

The table lists this clone with a few counts. The J gene is TRBJ2-1, the V gene TRBV9; perhaps TRBD2 as D (7 bases). CDR1 and CDR2 from the germline V gene are SGDLS and YYNGEE. V dropped 8 bases and J dropped 4 bases, with 22 bases sitting between them. The CDR3 extends over 16 amino acids. CDR3 nucleotides: TGTGCCAGTCAAGGCGGGGGCCCAACACCTTACAATGAGCAGTTCTTC. This gives the protein CASQGGGPTPYNEQFF.

This chain connects TRBV9 to TRBJ1-6; D call uncertain. Trimming shortened V by 4 bases and J by 12 bases, and 11 bases separated the two germline ends. The CDR3 loop spans 12 amino acids. CDR1 is SGDLS and CDR2 is YYNGEE in the germline V gene. This chain's CDR3 is CASSSSHLPLHF. The CDR3 DNA reads as TGTGCCAGCAGCTCGAGTCACCTACCCCTCCACTTT. Drawing the rest from reference TRBV9 and TRBJ1-6, the complete variable domain is DSGVTQTPKHLITATGQRVTLRCSPRSGDLSVYWYQQSLDQGLQFLIQYYNGEERAKGNILERFSAQQFPDLHSELNLSSLELGDSALYFCASSSSHLPLHFGNGTRLTVT.

This clone was recorded a few times. The rearrangement joins TRBV30 to TRBJ1-2; no definite D call. This CDR3 is built from 13 residues. The V and J ends lost 5 bases and 8 bases respectively, with 18 bases between them. Germline loops: CDR1 GTSNPN, CDR2 SVGIG (reference sequence). The CDR3 sequence: CAWAGGKALGYTF. CDR3 coding DNA: TGTGCCTGGGCAGGCGGGAAGGCCCTCGGCTACACCTTC.

The chain recombines TRBV11-2 with TRBJ2-7; TRBD2 is a possible D gene (6 bases). V lost 3 bases and J 5 bases, leaving 14 bases between the germline ends. The CDR3 length is 14 residues. The V gene's germline CDR1 is SGHAT and CDR2 FQNNGV. For the CDR3, the DNA is TGTGCCAGCAGCTTTTTAGCGGAAGGGGACGAGCAGTACTTC. It is translated as CASSFLAEGDEQYF.

This chain links TRBV4-3 with TRBJ2-1, with 10 bases matching TRBD2. CDR3 length equals 17 residues. Losses at the gene ends were 2 bases for V and 6 bases for J; bases not matched to a gene: 10. Germline CDR1 and CDR2: LGHNA and YSLEER. As DNA, the CDR3 is TGCGCCAGCAGCCAAAAGCTCACTAGCGGGGTTGTCAATGAGCAGTTCTTC. Protein product: CASSQKLTSGVVNEQFF.

On this clone itself: Distinct nucleotide sequences in the sample also encode this CDR3. The J gene is TRBJ2-5, the V gene TRBV5-1, with D hard to call. CDR1 and CDR2 from the germline V gene are SGHRS and YFSETQ. The CDR3 runs 13 residues. Deletions cut 2 bases from V and 1 base from J, with 6 bases between. For the CDR3, the DNA is TGCGCCAGCAGCTTAAGACTCCAAGAGACCCAGTACTTC. Protein sequence: CASSLRLQETQYF.

This chain connects TRBV7-9 to TRBJ2-7, with D perhaps matching TRBD1 (6 bases). V dropped 4 bases and J dropped 2 bases, with 12 bases sitting between them. The CDR3 covers 14 residues. Germline V gene sequence: CDR1 SEHNR, CDR2 FQNEAQ (reference sequence). The CDR3: CASSYITGTYEQYF. CDR3 bases: TGTGCCAGCAGCTATATAACAGGGACCTACGAGCAGTACTTC.

The rearrangement links TRBV30 to TRBJ1-6, with no clear D. V lost 0 bases to trimming and J lost 10 bases, with 10 bases between them. Germline loops: CDR1 GTSNPN, CDR2 SVGIG (reference sequence). CDR3 length: 13 amino acids. Here the CDR3 reads CAWSVRGESPLHF. The CDR3 DNA reads as TGTGCCTGGAGTGTACGGGGTGAATCACCCCTCCACTTT.

This clone appeared a few times. CDR3 residues: CSVTGQGTDTQYF. Here the CDR3 DNA reads TGCAGCGTGACCGGACAGGGCACAGATACGCAGTATTTT. This chain uses TRBV29-1 with TRBJ2-3; 7 bases fit TRBD1. The CDR3 consists of 13 residues. The germline V gene has CDR1 SQVTM and CDR2 ANQGSEA. V shed 6 bases, J shed 1 base, and the junction held 4 bases outside the gene matches.

This sequence joins TRBV4-3 and TRBJ2-3; D might be TRBD1 (5 bases). Germline V CDR1 and CDR2: LGHNA, YSLEER. The CDR3 extends over 13 amino acids. V lost 2 bases and J lost 4, with 7 bases in between. CDR3 residues: CASSQQGADTQYF. The CDR3 DNA is TGCGCCAGCAGCCAACAAGGGGCAGATACGCAGTATTTT.

The rearrangement links TRBV11-2 to TRBJ2-7; D is ambiguous. The germline CDR1 and CDR2 sequences are SGHAT and FQNNGV. V lost 6 bases and J 0 bases, leaving 12 bases between the germline ends. This CDR3 has 14 residues. The CDR3, as DNA: TGTGCCAGCAGTACTATGGGTAACTCCTACGAGCAGTACTTC. Encoded protein: CASSTMGNSYEQYF. Combining the CDR3 with reference TRBV11-2 and TRBJ2-7 gives the whole variable domain EAGVAQSPRYKIIEKRQSVAFWCNPISGHATLYWYQQILGQGPKLLIQFQNNGVVDDSQLPKDRFSAERLKGVDSTLKIQPAKLEDSAVYLCASSTMGNSYEQYFGPGTRLTVT.

Notes on this clone: Compared with germline, one end of the junction differs, possibly owing to a read error. J is TRBJ2-5 and V is TRBV29-1; possibly TRBD2 for D (5 bases). The CDR3 contains 11 residues. Germline V gene data show CDR1 as SQVTM and CDR2 as ANQGSEA. This CDR3 is CSGERGETQYF. The CDR3 nucleotides read TGCAGCGGTGAACGGGGAGAGACCCAGTACTTC. Variable domain in full (rest from reference TRBV29-1 and TRBJ2-5): SAVISQKPSRDICQRGTSLTIQCQVDSQVTMMFWYRQQPGQSLTLIATANQGSEATYESGFVIDKFPISRPNLTFSTLTVSNMSPEDSSIYLCSGERGETQYFGPGTRLLVL.

About this clone: The sample contains more than one DNA sequence encoding this CDR3. The chain recombines TRBV30 with TRBJ2-7; maybe TRBD2 (6 bases). The V gene's germline CDR1 is GTSNPN and CDR2 SVGIG (reference sequence). Trimming removed 1 base from V and 2 bases from J, with 9 bases in between. The length of the CDR3 is 13 residues. CDR3 residues: CAWSGAGPYEQYF. As DNA, the CDR3 is TGTGCCTGGAGTGGGGCGGGACCCTACGAGCAGTACTTC.

This sequence joins TRBV18 and TRBJ2-1; 7 positions match TRBD1. Trimming at V came to 3 bases and at J to 3 bases, leaving 5 bases not matched to a gene. The germline CDR1 and CDR2 sequences are KGHSH and LQKENI. The CDR3 spans 15 residues. The CDR3 DNA is TGTGCCAGCTCACCTGAGGGGGCTGTCTACAATGAGCAGTTCTTC. Its translation: CASSPEGAVYNEQFF.

The chain uses TRBV7-9 and TRBJ2-3; 7 positions match TRBD2. Germline trimming cut 5 bases from V and 5 bases from J; bases unmatched to any gene: 7. The CDR3 has 14 residues. Germline-derived CDR1 and CDR2 are SEHNR and FQNEAQ (reference sequence). DNA for the CDR3: TGTGCCAGCAGCCCGGGACTACTTAGAGATACGCAGTATTTT. It specifies CASSPGLLRDTQYF. Variable domain in full (rest from reference TRBV7-9 and TRBJ2-3): DTGVSQNPRHKITKRGQNVTFRCDPISEHNRLYWYRQTLGQGPEFLTYFQNEAQLEKSRLLSDRFSAERPKGSFSTLEIQRTEQGDSAMYLCASSPGLLRDTQYFGPGTRLTVL.

This clone occurred a few times. This chain links TRBV30 with TRBJ1-3; tentative D call: TRBD1 (5 bases). The CDR3 sequence is 14 residues long. V lost 0 bases, J lost 3 bases, and 9 bases lay in between. Per germline, CDR1 GTSNPN and CDR2 SVGIG (reference sequence). The CDR3 DNA sequence: TGTGCCTGGAGTGTACAGGTGCTTGGAAACACCATATATTTT. Translating it yields CAWSVQVLGNTIYF.